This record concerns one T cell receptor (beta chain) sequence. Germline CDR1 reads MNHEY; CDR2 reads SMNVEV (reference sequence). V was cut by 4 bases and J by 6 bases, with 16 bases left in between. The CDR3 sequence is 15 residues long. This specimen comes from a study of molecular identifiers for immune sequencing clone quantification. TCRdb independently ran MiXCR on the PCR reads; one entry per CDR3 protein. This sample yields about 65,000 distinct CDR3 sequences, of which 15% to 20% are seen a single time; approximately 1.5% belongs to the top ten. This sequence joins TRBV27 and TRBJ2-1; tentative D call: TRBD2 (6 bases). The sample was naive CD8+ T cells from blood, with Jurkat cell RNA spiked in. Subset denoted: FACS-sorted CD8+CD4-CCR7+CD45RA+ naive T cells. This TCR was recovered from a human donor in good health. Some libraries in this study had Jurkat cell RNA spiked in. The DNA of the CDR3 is TGTGCCAGCAGTTCCCTACCCCTGGGGGGCAATGAGCAGTTCTTC. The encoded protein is CASSSLPLGGNEQFF.